A single sample gave rise to the 23 T cell receptor beta chains below, sequenced in a study of beta chain features in type 1 diabetes. Of the isolated RNA, all was reverse transcribed, and so the sequenced material was expressed TCRB transcripts. Generated by immunoSEQ multiplex PCR, the TCRdb table keeps only in-frame clones and is missing some. The sample includes 110,000 to 150,000 clones, around 8.7% of them seen just once. The specimen sequenced was central memory CD4+ T cells from blood. The receptor source for this set is a man aged 18 to 30 in good health.

The chain couples TRBV18 to TRBJ1-6; a weak D match, TRBD1 (6 bases). The CDR3 has 14 amino acids. The V gene lost 3 bases and the J gene lost 7 bases, with 10 bases spanning the gap. Germline CDR1 is KGHSH and CDR2 is LQKENI. In nucleotides, the CDR3 is TGTGCCAGCTCACCGGCAGGGGTGAATTCACCCCTCCACTTT. The encoded protein is CASSPAGVNSPLHF.

This clone was found a few times. The V call is TRBV5-6, the J call TRBJ1-6; D gene ambiguous. The V and J ends lost 5 bases and 9 bases respectively, with 9 bases between them. Germline CDR1 and CDR2: SGHDT and YYEEEE. The CDR3 has 12 residues. The CDR3 bases are TGTGCCAGCAGGAGAACGGGTTCACCCCTCCACTTT. It encodes CASRRTGSPLHF.

V is TRBV4-1 and J is TRBJ1-4; the D gene is possibly TRBD1 (6 bases). CDR1 MGHRA and CDR2 YSYEKL come from the germline V gene. V dropped 0 bases and J dropped 12 bases, with 14 bases sitting between them. The CDR3 loop spans 14 amino acids. The CDR3 sequence is CASSQEDWAGELFF. CDR3 nucleotides: TGCGCCAGCAGCCAAGAGGATTGGGCAGGGGAACTGTTTTTT.

A few counts support this clone. The chain combines TRBV10-2 with TRBJ1-1, with D perhaps TRBD1 (6 bases). The CDR3 is 18 amino acids. Trimming took off 0 bases at V and 1 base at J, with 18 bases between the two ends. Germline CDR1 and CDR2: WSHSY and SAAADI. CDR3 region: CASSESAHSSTGNTEAFF. The CDR3 DNA is TGCGCCAGCAGTGAGTCGGCACATAGCTCGACAGGGAACACTGAAGCTTTCTTT.

The table lists this clone with a few counts. V is TRBV11-2 and J is TRBJ2-5; TRBD2 is a possible D gene (6 bases). Looked up from germline, CDR1 is SGHAT and CDR2 is FQNNGV. V dropped 4 bases and J dropped 5 bases, with 17 bases sitting between them. This CDR3 is built from 15 residues. The CDR3 coding sequence is TGTGCCAGCAGCTCAATCGGGGGTCTCCGGGAGACCCAGTACTTC. Amino acids: CASSSIGGLRETQYF.

The rearrangement links TRBV7-8 to TRBJ2-7; 13 bases are a match to TRBD2. J lost 3 bases, V lost 5 bases, and 13 bases had no gene match. The germline V gene encodes CDR1 SGHVS and CDR2 FQNEAQ. The CDR3 has 18 amino acids. The CDR3 region is CASSPSRVLAGGVYEQYF. The CDR3 DNA reads TGTGCCAGCAGCCCCTCACGGGTACTAGCGGGGGGGGTCTACGAGCAGTACTTC.

In this sample, this clone turned up a few times. This rearrangement joins TRBV5-5 to TRBJ1-3; 9 nucleotides align to TRBD1. The V and J ends lost 5 bases and 0 bases, in that order; junction bases with no gene match: 3. CDR1 is SGHKS and CDR2 is YYEKEE in the germline V gene (reference sequence). The CDR3 runs to 15 residues. The DNA for the CDR3 is TGTGCCAGCAGTCAGGGACAGGGCTCTGGAAACACCATATATTTT. This translates into CASSQGQGSGNTIYF.

The V call is TRBV7-3, the J call TRBJ2-5; a possible D gene is TRBD2 (5 bases). V shed 3 bases and J shed 4 bases, with 6 bases lying between them. The CDR3 length is 12 residues. CDR1 SGHTA and CDR2 FQGTGA come from the germline V gene. CDR3 nucleotides: TGTGCCAGCAGCTTTGAGGGAGAGACCCAGTACTTC. Amino acids: CASSFEGETQYF.

This clone appeared a few times. This chain's CDR3 is CASSYSIMGDNQPQHF. The CDR3 DNA sequence: TGTGCCAGCAGTTACTCGATCATGGGAGACAATCAGCCCCAGCATTTT. The genes are TRBV6-6 and TRBJ1-5; D gene uncertain. The CDR3 contains 16 residues. CDR1 MNHNY and CDR2 SVGAGI come from the germline V gene (reference sequence). Trimming shortened V by 0 bases and J by 3 bases, and 12 bases separated the two germline ends.

The rearrangement uses TRBV5-4 and TRBJ2-3; TRBD1 agrees at 12 bases. V trimming: 3 bases; J trimming: 4 bases; junction bases outside the gene matches: 3. The V gene's germline CDR1 is SGHNT and CDR2 YYREEE (reference sequence). The CDR3 loop spans 15 amino acids. In DNA, the CDR3 is TGTGCCAGCAGCTGGCGGGACAGGGGGCCAGATACGCAGTATTTT. This codes for CASSWRDRGPDTQYF.

This clone was counted a few times. V is TRBV23-1 and J is TRBJ2-2, with D possibly matching TRBD2 (5 bases). TRBV23-1 is an open reading frame whose function is uncertain. There are 18 residues in the CDR3. Trimming left V 0 bases short and J 7 bases short, with 21 bases between. The CDR3 DNA reads as TGCGCCAGCAGTCAATCCCTCCCCGAGGACGGGGTACACGGGGAGCTGTTTTTT. It codes for CASSQSLPEDGVHGELFF.

This clone was seen a handful of times. CDR3 coding DNA: TGCGCCAGCAGTTCGGGTCGGGGGGGCCCAGATACGCAGTATTTT. Amino acid sequence: CASSSGRGGPDTQYF. V gene TRBV5-1 combines with J gene TRBJ2-3; TRBD2 matches at 8 bases. The CDR3 is 15 amino acids. V trimming: 5 bases; J trimming: 4 bases; junction bases outside the gene matches: 9. Germline V gene data show CDR1 as SGHRS and CDR2 as YFSETQ.

This clone was seen only a few times. V usage is TRBV10-3 and J usage is TRBJ2-3; 7 bases agree with TRBD1. The germline V gene has CDR1 ENHRY and CDR2 SYGVKD. The CDR3 has 13 amino acids. The V segment lost 8 bases and the J segment 2 bases; nucleotides outside the gene matches: 4. This CDR3 is CAIQDRITDTQYF. The CDR3 DNA reads as TGTGCCATCCAGGACAGGATCACAGATACGCAGTATTTT.

This rearrangement joins TRBV9 to TRBJ2-7; 9 bases align to TRBD2. Losses at the gene ends were 2 bases for V and 6 bases for J; bases not matched to a gene: 6. Germline V CDR1 and CDR2: SGDLS, YYNGEE. The CDR3 runs to 14 residues. CDR3 loop: CASSVGGGVIEQYF. The CDR3 DNA is TGTGCCAGCAGCGTTGGCGGGGGGGTGATCGAGCAGTACTTC. The full variable domain, with the rest looked up from reference TRBV9 and TRBJ2-7, is DSGVTQTPKHLITATGQRVTLRCSPRSGDLSVYWYQQSLDQGLQFLIQYYNGEERAKGNILERFSAQQFPDLHSELNLSSLELGDSALYFCASSVGGGVIEQYFGPGTRLTVT.

This clone was seen a handful of times. The chain employs TRBV4-2 and TRBJ1-4; TRBD1 agrees at 7 bases. The germline V gene has CDR1 LGHNA and CDR2 YNFKEQ. There are 14 residues in the CDR3. V shed 5 bases, J shed 8 bases, and the junction held 8 bases outside the gene matches. DNA for the CDR3: TGTGCCAGCAGCTCCGACAGGGCCGGAGAAAAACTGTTTTTT. Residues: CASSSDRAGEKLFF.

This clone was counted only a few times. The V call is TRBV5-1, the J call TRBJ2-3; 10 nucleotides agree with TRBD2. CDR1 and CDR2 from the germline V gene are SGHRS and YFSETQ. The CDR3 covers 14 residues. The junction had 3 bases not matched to a gene; V was cut back by 8 bases and J by 0 bases. DNA of the CDR3: TGCGCCAGTAAGCGGGGGGGGAGCACAGATACGCAGTATTTT. This encodes CASKRGGSTDTQYF.

The genes are TRBV19 and TRBJ2-1; D not resolved. This CDR3 has 12 residues. CDR1 is LNHDA, CDR2 SQIVND, per germline (reference sequence). V lost 6 bases and J lost 5, with 8 bases in between. The CDR3 nucleotides read TGTGCCAGTAGCACGAGGAACAATGAGCAGTTCTTC. Its protein product is CASSTRNNEQFF.

This clone occurred many times. The chain combines TRBV6-5 with TRBJ2-3; D remains unclear. V lost 8 bases and J lost 5, with 8 bases in between. Per the germline V gene, CDR1 is MNHEY and CDR2 is SVGAGI. The CDR3 consists of 11 residues. The CDR3 coding sequence is TGTGCCAGCTACTCCCTAGATACGCAGTATTTT. Translating it yields CASYSLDTQYF.

The V gene is TRBV29-1, the J gene TRBJ1-2; 7 bases are shared with TRBD1. Germline CDR1 reads SQVTM; CDR2 reads ANQGSEA. The V gene end was trimmed by 6 bases and the J gene end by 0 bases; junction bases not matched to a gene: 4. This CDR3 has 13 residues. CDR3 bases: TGCAGCGTGTCGGGACAGTCTAACTATGGCTACACCTTC. Its protein product is CSVSGQSNYGYTF.

This clone was observed a few times. This sequence joins TRBV7-9 and TRBJ2-1; TRBD2 matches 9 bases. The CDR3 contains 14 residues. Looked up from germline, CDR1 is SEHNR and CDR2 is FQNEAQ (reference sequence). Trimming cost V 5 bases and J 5 bases; bases outside gene matches: 4. The CDR3 bases are TGTGCCAGCAGCCCGCCTAGCGGGGACAATGAGCAGTTCTTC. It codes for CASSPPSGDNEQFF.

This clone was counted ten times or more. The genes are TRBV7-2 and TRBJ2-2; D might be TRBD2 (5 bases). Germline V gene lookup returns CDR1 SGHTA and CDR2 FQGNSA. The CDR3 has 15 residues. V was clipped by 5 bases and J by 2 bases, with 12 bases between them. As DNA, the CDR3 is TGTGCCAGCAGCCTACTAGGTTTTAACACCGGGGAGCTGTTTTTT. This gives the protein CASSLLGFNTGELFF.

V is TRBV6-6 and J is TRBJ2-2, with 10 nucleotides matching TRBD1. V shed 5 bases, J shed 7 bases, and the junction held 7 bases outside the gene matches. This CDR3 contains 15 residues. Germline CDR1 reads MNHNY; CDR2 reads SVGAGI (reference sequence). CDR3 sequence: CASSPGTGAVGELFF. CDR3 nucleotides: TGTGCCAGCAGTCCCGGGACAGGGGCGGTCGGGGAGCTGTTTTTT.

This clone was counted many times. The CDR3 is CASSLRTGVATQYF. For the CDR3, the DNA is TGTGCCAGCAGTCTAAGGACAGGGGTGGCTACGCAGTATTTT. The chain has TRBV27 and TRBJ2-3, with 9 bases matching TRBD1. The CDR3 covers 14 residues. Losses at the gene ends were 5 bases for V and 8 bases for J; bases not matched to a gene: 8. The germline CDR1 and CDR2 sequences are MNHEY and SMNVEV (reference sequence).